This note documents a single T cell receptor beta chain sequence. The sample comes from a study of early T cells in non-severe SARS-CoV-2 infection. Study in general: Unpaired chains resulted from sequencing bulk RNA of unsorted whole blood.

Trimming took 0 bases from V and 5 from J; bases not matched to a gene: 1. Germline V gene sequence: CDR1 SGHRS, CDR2 YFSETQ. The CDR3 has 15 residues. Each single cDNA molecule received a unique molecular identifier. TCRdb independently ran MiXCR on the 5' RACE reads; one entry per CDR3 protein. The table shows 55,000 to 75,000 distinct CDR3 sequences, with over 9% occurring only once. The sequencing input was whole blood. The TCR sequence derives from an adult who was a healthcare worker with PCR-confirmed SARS-CoV-2 infection or an uninfected control (not recorded which). The gene calls are TRBV5-1 and TRBJ2-3, with TRBD2 identical over 12 bases. Here the CDR3 DNA reads TGCGCCAGCAGCTTGGAGGGACTAGCGGGAGATACGCAGTATTTT. Translated, it gives CASSLEGLAGDTQYF.